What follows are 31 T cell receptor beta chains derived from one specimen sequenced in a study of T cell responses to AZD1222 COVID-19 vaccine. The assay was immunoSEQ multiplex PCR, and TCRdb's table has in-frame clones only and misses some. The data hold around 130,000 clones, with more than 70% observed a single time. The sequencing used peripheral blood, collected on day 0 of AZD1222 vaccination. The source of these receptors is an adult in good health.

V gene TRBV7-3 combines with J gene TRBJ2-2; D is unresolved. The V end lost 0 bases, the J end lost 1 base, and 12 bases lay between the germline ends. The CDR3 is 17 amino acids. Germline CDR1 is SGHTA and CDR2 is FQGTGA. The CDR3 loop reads CASSLTAQSRNTGELFF. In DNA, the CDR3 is TGTGCCAGCAGCTTAACGGCGCAGAGTCGGAACACCGGGGAGCTGTTTTTT.

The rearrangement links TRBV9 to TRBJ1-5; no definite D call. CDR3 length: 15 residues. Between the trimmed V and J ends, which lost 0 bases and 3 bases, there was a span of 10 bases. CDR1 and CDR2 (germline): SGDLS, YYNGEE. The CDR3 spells CASSVAGDYNQPQHF. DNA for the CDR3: TGTGCCAGCAGCGTAGCTGGAGATTACAATCAGCCCCAGCATTTT.

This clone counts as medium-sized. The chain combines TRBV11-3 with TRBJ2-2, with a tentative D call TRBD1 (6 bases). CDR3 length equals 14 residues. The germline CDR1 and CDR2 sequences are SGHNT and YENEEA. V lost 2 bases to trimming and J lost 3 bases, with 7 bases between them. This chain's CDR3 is CASSLSGDTGELFF. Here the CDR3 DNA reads TGTGCCAGCAGCTTATCAGGGGACACCGGGGAGCTGTTTTTT.

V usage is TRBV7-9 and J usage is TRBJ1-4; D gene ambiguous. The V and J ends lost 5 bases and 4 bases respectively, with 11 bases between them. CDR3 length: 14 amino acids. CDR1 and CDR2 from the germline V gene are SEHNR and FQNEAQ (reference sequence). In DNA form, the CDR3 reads TGTGCCAGCAGCGCCCAGATGAATAATGAAAAACTGTTTTTT. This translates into CASSAQMNNEKLFF.

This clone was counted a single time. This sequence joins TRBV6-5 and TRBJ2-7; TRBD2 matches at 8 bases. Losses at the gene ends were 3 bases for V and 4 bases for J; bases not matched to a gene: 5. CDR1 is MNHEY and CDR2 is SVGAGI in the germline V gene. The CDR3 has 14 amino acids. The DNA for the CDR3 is TGTGCCAGCAGTTATGGGCTAGCGGGTTACGAGCAGTACTTC. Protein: CASSYGLAGYEQYF.

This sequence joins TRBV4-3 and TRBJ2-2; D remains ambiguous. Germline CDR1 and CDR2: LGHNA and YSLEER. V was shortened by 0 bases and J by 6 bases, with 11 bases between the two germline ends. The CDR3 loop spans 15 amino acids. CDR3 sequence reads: CASSQDLGQPGELFF. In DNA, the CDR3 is TGCGCCAGCAGCCAAGATTTAGGGCAGCCCGGGGAGCTGTTTTTT.

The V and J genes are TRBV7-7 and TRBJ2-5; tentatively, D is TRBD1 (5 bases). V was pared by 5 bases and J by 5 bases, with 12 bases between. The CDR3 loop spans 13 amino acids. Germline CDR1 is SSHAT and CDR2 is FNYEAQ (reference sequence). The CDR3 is CASSVGQKETQYF. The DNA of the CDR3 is TGTGCCAGCAGCGTGGGGCAGAAGGAGACCCAGTACTTC.

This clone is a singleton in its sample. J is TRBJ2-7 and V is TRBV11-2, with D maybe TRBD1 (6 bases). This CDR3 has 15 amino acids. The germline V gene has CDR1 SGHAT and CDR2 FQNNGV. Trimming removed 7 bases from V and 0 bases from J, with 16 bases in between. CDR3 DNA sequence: TGTGCCAGCAATCATTACAGGGATATCTCCTACGAGCAGTACTTC. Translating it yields CASNHYRDISYEQYF. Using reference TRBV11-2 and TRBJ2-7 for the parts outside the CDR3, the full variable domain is EAGVAQSPRYKIIEKRQSVAFWCNPISGHATLYWYQQILGQGPKLLIQFQNNGVVDDSQLPKDRFSAERLKGVDSTLKIQPAKLEDSAVYLCASNHYRDISYEQYFGPGTRLTVT.

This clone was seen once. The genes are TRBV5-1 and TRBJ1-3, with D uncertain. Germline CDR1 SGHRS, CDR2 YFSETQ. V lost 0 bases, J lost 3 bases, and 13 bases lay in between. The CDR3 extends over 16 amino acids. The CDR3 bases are TGCGCCAGCAGCTTGGTAGGAGGGTCTTTTGGAAACACCATATATTTT. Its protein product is CASSLVGGSFGNTIYF.

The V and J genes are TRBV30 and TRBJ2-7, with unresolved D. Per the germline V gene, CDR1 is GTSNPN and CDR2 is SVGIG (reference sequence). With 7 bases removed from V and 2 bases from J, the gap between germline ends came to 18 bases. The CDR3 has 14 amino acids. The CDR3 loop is CASTSEQRAYEQYF. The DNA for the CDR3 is TGTGCCTCAACCTCCGAACAACGGGCCTACGAGCAGTACTTC.

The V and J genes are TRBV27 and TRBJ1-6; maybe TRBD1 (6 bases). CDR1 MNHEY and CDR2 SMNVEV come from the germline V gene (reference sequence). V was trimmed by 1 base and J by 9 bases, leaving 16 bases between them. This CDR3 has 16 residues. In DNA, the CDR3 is TGTGCCAGCAGTTTATTACGCGGGGGCATCGGTTCACCCCTCCACTTT. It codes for CASSLLRGGIGSPLHF.

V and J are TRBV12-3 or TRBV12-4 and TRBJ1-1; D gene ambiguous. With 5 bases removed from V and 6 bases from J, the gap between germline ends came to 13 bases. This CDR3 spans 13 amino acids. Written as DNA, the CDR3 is TGTGCCAGCAGTCCCGGGCCAGCTTCTGAAGCTTTCTTT. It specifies CASSPGPASEAFF.

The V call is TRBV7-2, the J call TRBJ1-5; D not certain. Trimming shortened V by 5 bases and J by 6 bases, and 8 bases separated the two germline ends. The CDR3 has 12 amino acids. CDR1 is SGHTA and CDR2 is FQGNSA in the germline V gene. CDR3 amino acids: CASSVSGQPQHF. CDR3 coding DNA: TGTGCCAGCAGCGTCAGCGGTCAGCCCCAGCATTTT.

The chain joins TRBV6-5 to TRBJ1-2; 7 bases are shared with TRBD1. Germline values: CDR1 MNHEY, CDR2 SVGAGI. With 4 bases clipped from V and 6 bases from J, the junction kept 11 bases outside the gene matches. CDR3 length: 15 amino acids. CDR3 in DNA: TGTGCCAGCAGTTCGCCGAGACAGGGAGGGAATGGCTACACCTTC. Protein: CASSSPRQGGNGYTF.

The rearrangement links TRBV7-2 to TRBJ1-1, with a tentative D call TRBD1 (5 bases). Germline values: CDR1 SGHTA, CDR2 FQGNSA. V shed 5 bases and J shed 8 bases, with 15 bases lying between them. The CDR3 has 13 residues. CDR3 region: CASSPTGDAEAFF. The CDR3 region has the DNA TGTGCCAGCAGCCCGACCGGGGACGCCGAAGCTTTCTTT.

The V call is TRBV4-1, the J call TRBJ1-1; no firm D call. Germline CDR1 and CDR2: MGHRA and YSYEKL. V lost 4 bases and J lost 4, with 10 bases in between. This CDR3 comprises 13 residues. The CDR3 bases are TGCGCCAGCAGCCGCGGGGTGTTCACTGAAGCTTTCTTT. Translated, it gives CASSRGVFTEAFF.

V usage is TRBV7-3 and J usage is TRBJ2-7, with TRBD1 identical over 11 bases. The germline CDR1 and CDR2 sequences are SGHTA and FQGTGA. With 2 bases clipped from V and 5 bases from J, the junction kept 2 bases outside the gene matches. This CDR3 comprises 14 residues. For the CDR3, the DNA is TGTGCCAGCAGCTTATGGGGACAGGGGGACGAGCAGTACTTC. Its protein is CASSLWGQGDEQYF.

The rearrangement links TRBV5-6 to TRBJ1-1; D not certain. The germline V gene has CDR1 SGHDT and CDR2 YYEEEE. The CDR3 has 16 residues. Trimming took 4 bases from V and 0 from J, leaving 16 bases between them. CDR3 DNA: TGTGCCAGCAGCAGAATACCGGACCAAATGAACACTGAAGCTTTCTTT. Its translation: CASSRIPDQMNTEAFF. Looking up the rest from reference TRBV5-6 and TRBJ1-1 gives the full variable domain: DAGVTQSPTHLIKTRGQQVTLRCSPKSGHDTVSWYQQALGQGPQFIFQYYEEEERQRGNFPDRFSGHQFPNYSSELNVNALLLGDSALYLCASSRIPDQMNTEAFFGQGTRLTVV.

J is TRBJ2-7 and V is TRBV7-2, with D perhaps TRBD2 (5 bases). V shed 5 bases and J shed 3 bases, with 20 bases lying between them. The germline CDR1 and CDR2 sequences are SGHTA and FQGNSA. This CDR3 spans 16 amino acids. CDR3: CASSPRTFTRGYEQYF. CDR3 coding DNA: TGTGCCAGCAGCCCCCGGACTTTTACTAGAGGCTACGAGCAGTACTTC. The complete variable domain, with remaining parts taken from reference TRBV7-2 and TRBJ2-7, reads GAGVSQSPSNKVTEKGKDVELRCDPISGHTALYWYRQSLGQGLEFLIYFQGNSAPDKSGLPSDRFSAERTGGSVSTLTIQRTQQEDSAVYLCASSPRTFTRGYEQYFGPGTRLTVT.

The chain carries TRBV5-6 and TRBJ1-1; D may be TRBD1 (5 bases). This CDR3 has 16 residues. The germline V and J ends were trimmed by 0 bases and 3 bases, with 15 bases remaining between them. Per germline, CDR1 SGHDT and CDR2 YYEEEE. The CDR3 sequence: CASSLGRDGIYTEAFF. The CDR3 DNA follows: TGTGCCAGCAGCTTGGGGCGGGACGGAATTTACACTGAAGCTTTCTTT.

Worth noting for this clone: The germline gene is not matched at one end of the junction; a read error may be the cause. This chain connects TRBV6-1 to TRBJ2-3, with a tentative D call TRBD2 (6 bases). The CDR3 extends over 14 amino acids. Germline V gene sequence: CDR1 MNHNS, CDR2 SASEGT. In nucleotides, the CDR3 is TGTGCCAGCAGTCAAGCGGGTGTGACAGATACGCAGTATTTT. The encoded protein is CASSQAGVTDTQYF.

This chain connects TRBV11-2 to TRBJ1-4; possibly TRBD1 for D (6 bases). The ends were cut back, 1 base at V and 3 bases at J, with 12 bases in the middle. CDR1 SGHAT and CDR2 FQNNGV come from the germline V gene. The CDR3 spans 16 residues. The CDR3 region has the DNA TGTGCCAGCAGCTTAGTCTCAGGGGCCCCTAATGAAAAACTGTTTTTT. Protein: CASSLVSGAPNEKLFF. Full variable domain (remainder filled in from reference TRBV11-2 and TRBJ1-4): EAGVAQSPRYKIIEKRQSVAFWCNPISGHATLYWYQQILGQGPKLLIQFQNNGVVDDSQLPKDRFSAERLKGVDSTLKIQPAKLEDSAVYLCASSLVSGAPNEKLFFGSGTQLSVL.

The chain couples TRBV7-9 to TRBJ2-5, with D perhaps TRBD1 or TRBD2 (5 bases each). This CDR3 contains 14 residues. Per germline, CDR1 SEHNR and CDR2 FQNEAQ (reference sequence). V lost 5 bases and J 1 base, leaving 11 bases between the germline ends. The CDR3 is CASSEPGPQETQYF. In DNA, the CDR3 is TGTGCCAGCAGCGAGCCGGGACCCCAAGAGACCCAGTACTTC.

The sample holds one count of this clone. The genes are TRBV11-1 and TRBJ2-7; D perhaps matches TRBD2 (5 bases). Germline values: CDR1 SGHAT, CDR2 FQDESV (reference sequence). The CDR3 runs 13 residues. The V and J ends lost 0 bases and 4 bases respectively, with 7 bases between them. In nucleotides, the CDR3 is TGTGCCAGCAGCTTAGCCCGGGGATACGAGCAGTACTTC. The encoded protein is CASSLARGYEQYF. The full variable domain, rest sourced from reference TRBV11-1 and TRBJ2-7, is EAEVAQSPRYKITEKSQAVAFWCDPISGHATLYWYRQILGQGPELLVQFQDESVVDDSQLPKDRFSAERLKGVDSTLKIQPAELGDSAMYLCASSLARGYEQYFGPGTRLTVT.

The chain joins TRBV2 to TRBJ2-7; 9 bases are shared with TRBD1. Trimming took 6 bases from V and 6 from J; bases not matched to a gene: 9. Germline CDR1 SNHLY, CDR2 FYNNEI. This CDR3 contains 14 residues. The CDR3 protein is CASSLQGARGEQYF. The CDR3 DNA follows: TGTGCCAGCAGCCTACAGGGGGCGCGTGGCGAGCAGTACTTC. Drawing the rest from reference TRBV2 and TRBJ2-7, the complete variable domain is EPEVTQTPSHQVTQMGQEVILRCVPISNHLYFYWYRQILGQKVEFLVSFYNNEISEKSEIFDDQFSVERPDGSNFTLKIRSTKLEDSAMYFCASSLQGARGEQYFGPGTRLTVT.

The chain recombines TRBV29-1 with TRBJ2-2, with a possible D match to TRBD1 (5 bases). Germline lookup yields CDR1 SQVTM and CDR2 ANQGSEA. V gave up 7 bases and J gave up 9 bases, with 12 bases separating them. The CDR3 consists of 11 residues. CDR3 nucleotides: TGCAGCGCAACTACAGGCAGGGAGCTGTTTTTT. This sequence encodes CSATTGRELFF.

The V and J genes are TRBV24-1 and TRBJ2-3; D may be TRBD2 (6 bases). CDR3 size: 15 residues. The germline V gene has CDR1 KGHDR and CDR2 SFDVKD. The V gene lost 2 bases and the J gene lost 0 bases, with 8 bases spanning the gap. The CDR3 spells CATSDSGTSTDTQYF. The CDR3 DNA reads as TGTGCCACCAGTGATTCCGGGACTAGCACAGATACGCAGTATTTT.

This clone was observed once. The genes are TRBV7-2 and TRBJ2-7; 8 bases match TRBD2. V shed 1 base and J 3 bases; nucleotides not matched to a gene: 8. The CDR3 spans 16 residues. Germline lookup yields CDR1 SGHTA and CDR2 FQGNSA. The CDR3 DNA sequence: TGTGCCAGCAGCTTAGACTCGGCGGGGGGCATCTACGAGCAGTACTTC. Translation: CASSLDSAGGIYEQYF.

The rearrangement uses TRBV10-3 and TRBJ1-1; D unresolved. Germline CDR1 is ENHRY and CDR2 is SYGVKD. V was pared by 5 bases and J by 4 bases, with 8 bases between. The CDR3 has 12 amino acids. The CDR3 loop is CAISYSVTEAFF. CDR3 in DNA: TGTGCCATCAGTTATAGTGTCACTGAAGCTTTCTTT.

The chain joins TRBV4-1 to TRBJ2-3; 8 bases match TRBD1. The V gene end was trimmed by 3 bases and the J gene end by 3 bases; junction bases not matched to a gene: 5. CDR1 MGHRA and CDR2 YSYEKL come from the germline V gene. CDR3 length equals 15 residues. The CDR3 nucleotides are TGCGCCAGCAGCCACTCCGGACAGGGAACAGATACGCAGTATTTT. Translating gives CASSHSGQGTDTQYF.

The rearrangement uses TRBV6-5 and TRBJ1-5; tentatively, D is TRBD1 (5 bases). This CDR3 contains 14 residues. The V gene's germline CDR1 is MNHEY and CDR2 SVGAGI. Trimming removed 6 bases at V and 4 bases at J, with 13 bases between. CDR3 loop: CASRTRQWNQPQHF. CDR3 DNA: TGTGCCAGCAGAACCAGACAGTGGAATCAGCCCCAGCATTTT.